This entry is about one T cell receptor (beta chain). Authors' methods: Amplification of reference gene primers provided the estimated nucleated cell counts. The protocol was immunoSEQ multiplex PCR, while the TCRdb copy is restricted to in-frame clones and leaves out a portion. From that table come the V and J calls and clone size; the DNA was used to work out D and trimming. The sample holds under 150,000 clones, around 81% seen once. This sample was taken from a study of blood T cell repertoires in COVID-19. This CDR3 has 14 amino acids. Germline trimming cut 1 base from V and 5 bases from J; bases unmatched to any gene: 4. From germline, CDR1 is LNHDA and CDR2 SQIVND (reference sequence).

The sample consisted of peripheral blood. The chain combines TRBV19 with TRBJ2-7; 8 bases line up with TRBD1. This TCR was recovered from a middle-aged man with active or convalescent COVID-19. The DNA of the CDR3 is TGTGCCAGTAGTATAGTGGACAGGGATGACGAGCAGTACTTC. Translated: CASSIVDRDDEQYF.